This T cell receptor beta chain stems from a study of shared clonotypes between healthy human individuals (TCRdb year 2020). About the investigation overall: The cohort comprised a couple of women and a few men aged 18 to 49 years. For each donor, CD4 naive and CD4 memory were each run on three plates, CD8 naive on two plates, and CD8 memory on one plate. To estimate repertoire size and how much clonotypes are shared between individuals, the study performed deep sequencing of blood TCR repertoires from roughly five healthy adults. To increase sequencing depth and limit assay-specific biases, TCR repertoire library preparation and sequencing were carried out by different laboratories using diverse techniques. Per donor, leukapheresis produced somewhere between about 0.8 and 9 billion PBMCs. General study outcomes and caveats: Because the study included a small number of donors, the genetic and exposure-history diversity represented was limited. Sampling was restricted to blood, and TCR repertoires in tissue are likely to differ from TCR repertoires in blood. Incomplete sequencing was indicated by rarefaction of sorted-subset datasets, despite the large sequencing depth. Estimated clonotype richness was generally larger for naive than for memory subsets. Based on pairwise subsampling, the degree of clonotype sharing among donors was expected to be affected by sequencing depth. Clonotypes shared by all four sorted-subset donors showed higher generation probabilities than non-shared clonotypes. Sharing across a few donors was observed for around 5% of naive CD4, under 4% of naive CD8, 2.3% of memory CD4, and around 0.44% of memory CD8 clonotypes.

The donors were healthy, HIV-negative adults who had no recently reported acute infections or vaccinations. All donors were Caucasian adults living in Nashville, Tennessee, USA. CD8 memory samples were composed of magnetically selected CD45RO+ cells combined with CCR7-negative CD45RA+ effector memory (TemRA) cells. Blood was obtained by leukapheresis, after which PBMCs were separated by Ficoll-Histopaque density gradient centrifugation and cryopreserved in liquid nitrogen vapor phase. Analytical flow cytometry was used to check the purity and quantity of each magnetically sorted T cell population. From each sorted fraction, genomic DNA was isolated and quantified by UV absorbance on a Nanodrop 2000c. TCR CDR3 regions were amplified from genomic DNA by multiplex PCR using the deep immunoSEQ assay. For each cell subset, the extracted genomic DNA was distributed evenly across all wells of several immunoSEQ 96-well plates, and each plate served as one replicate. For sorted subsets, 150 to 200 ng genomic DNA, equal to about 30,000 T cell genomes, was loaded into each replicate PCR. Purified libraries were measured with a Qubit 3.0 fluorometer, size-checked on a Bioanalyzer 2100, and measured again with the KAPA Library Quantification kit. Each immunoSEQ 96-well plate was sequenced on its own single-read 150-cycle Illumina NextSeq 550 flow cell. The study's own analysis went as follows. The immunoSEQ output contained only junctional sequences without quality scores, so filtering could not match that applied to full-length reads. Sequences were annotated with PyIR, a Python wrapper for IgBLAST v1.9, using IMGT germline references to assign V/J genes and CDR3. Reads with weak V/J assignments (E-value above 1e-6), missing CDR3, stop codons, out-of-frame junctions, or ambiguous translated residues were removed. V3J clonotypes were defined as sequences sharing the same inferred V gene, J gene, and CDR3 amino acid sequence. Percentage overlap between repertoires was calculated by dividing the number of shared unique clonotypes by the size of the smaller repertoire. Three approaches were used to assess repertoire richness: RTK rarefaction, the Chao1 estimator, and Recon v2.1 estimates of unobserved clonotypes. Generation probabilities for all TCRbeta clonotypes obtained by the gDNA method from a handful of donors were computed using OLGA. What TCRdb holds here is the immuneACCESS table cut down to in-frame rearrangements. Part of the clones is not present; checked against another copy, under half of the missing clones reflect an unresolved V gene, and the others are unexplained. V, J and clone size are those of that table, while D and trimming were read from the DNA. The sample includes about 320,000 clones, with roughly 84% observed a single time. The ten most abundant clones make up around 15% of the sample.

As encoded in the germline V gene (reference sequence), CDR1 is MNHEY while CDR2 is SMNVEV. Deletion took 5 bases off V and 2 bases off J, with a span of 17 bases between the germline ends. The CDR3 runs 16 amino acids, cysteine and phenylalanine included. Only the CDR3 portion is preserved as DNA: 48 bases, with reading frame beginning at the first base. As concerns this clone: No antigen is known for it. Base-call qualities are not available, and no considerably larger clone is one nucleotide away.

The rearrangement combines TRBV27 with TRBJ2-3; tentative D gene TRBD2, with 6 bases matching. The clonotype comes from a man between 18 and 35 years old in good health. The sequenced sample was memory CD8+ T cells sorted from blood. This sample's cell subset or site label indicates: CD45RO+ cells pooled with CCR7-negative TemRA cells. In nucleotides, the sequence is TGTGCCAGCAGTCCCTCGACGGGAGAAATCACAGATACGCAGTATTTT. Translation gives CASSPSTGEITDTQYF.